This is a list of T cell receptor beta chains from one sample in a study of CD8 T cells in ankylosing spondylitis. Each CDR3 protein is one row after TCRdb ran MiXCR on the 5' RACE reads. The data show around 540,000 distinct CDR3 sequences, 9.5% to 15% seen once. The source material was blood, either unsorted or a sorted T cell fraction (not recorded which). The receptors stem from a male donor with ankylosing spondylitis. Each CDR3 is given without its conserved first and last residue.

v_call cdr3_aa
TRBV20-1 SASEPTSGVYNEQF
TRBV4-2 ASSPRQGSPSSGNTIY
TRBV5-1 ASSLEVADTQY
TRBV12-3/TRBV12-4 ASSPLTSYNEQF
TRBV20-1 SARGASGNTDTQY
TRBV12-3/TRBV12-4 ASSFATSTAGEQF
TRBV20-1 SSRGEKLF
TRBV3-1 ASSPTSAYEQY
TRBV20-1 SARDRTSGYYEQY
TRBV5-1 ASSLASTDANYGYT
TRBV29-1 SVSLGHSSNQPQH
TRBV29-1 SVEGDLMKGLF
TRBV2 ASSHGNSGNTIY
TRBV12-3/TRBV12-4 ASSWDGYSYNEQF
TRBV20-1 SVGQMNTEAF
TRBV7-2 ASSLVEGSNYGYT
TRBV7-2 ASTGTPRAEQF
TRBV5-1 ASSILAGGNTGELF
TRBV12-3/TRBV12-4 ASSFRRTTDTQY
TRBV10-3 AISERGGQGVFTGELF
TRBV4-2 ASSLTRGNEQF
TRBV29-1 SVTFWGRYT
TRBV7-2 ASSSFTNTGELF
TRBV15 ATNRGQGARETQY
TRBV24-1 ATSDRLAGSTDTQY
TRBV6-1 ASSEHFASGNTIY
TRBV25-1 ATSRSASNTGELF
TRBV5-1 ASSAGQGGTGELF
TRBV7-9 ASSFSVLYYNEQF
TRBV15 ATSPRQGALAGGLRSEQF